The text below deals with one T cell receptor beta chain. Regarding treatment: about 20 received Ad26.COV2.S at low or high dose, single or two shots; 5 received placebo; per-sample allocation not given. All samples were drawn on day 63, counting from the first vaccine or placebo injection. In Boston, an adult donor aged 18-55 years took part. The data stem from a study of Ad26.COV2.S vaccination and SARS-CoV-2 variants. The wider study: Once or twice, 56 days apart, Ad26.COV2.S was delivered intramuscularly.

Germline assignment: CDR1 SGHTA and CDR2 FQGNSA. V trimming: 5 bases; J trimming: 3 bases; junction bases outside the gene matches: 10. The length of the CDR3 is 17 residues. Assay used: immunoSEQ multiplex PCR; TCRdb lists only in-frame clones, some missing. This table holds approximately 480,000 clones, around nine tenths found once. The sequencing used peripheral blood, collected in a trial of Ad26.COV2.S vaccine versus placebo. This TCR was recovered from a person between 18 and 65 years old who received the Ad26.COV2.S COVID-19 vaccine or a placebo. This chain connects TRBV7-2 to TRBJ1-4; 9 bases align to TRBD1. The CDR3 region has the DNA TGTGCCAGCAGCCCCGACAGGGGGAGACGTGCTAATGAAAAACTGTTTTTT. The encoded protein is CASSPDRGRRANEKLFF.